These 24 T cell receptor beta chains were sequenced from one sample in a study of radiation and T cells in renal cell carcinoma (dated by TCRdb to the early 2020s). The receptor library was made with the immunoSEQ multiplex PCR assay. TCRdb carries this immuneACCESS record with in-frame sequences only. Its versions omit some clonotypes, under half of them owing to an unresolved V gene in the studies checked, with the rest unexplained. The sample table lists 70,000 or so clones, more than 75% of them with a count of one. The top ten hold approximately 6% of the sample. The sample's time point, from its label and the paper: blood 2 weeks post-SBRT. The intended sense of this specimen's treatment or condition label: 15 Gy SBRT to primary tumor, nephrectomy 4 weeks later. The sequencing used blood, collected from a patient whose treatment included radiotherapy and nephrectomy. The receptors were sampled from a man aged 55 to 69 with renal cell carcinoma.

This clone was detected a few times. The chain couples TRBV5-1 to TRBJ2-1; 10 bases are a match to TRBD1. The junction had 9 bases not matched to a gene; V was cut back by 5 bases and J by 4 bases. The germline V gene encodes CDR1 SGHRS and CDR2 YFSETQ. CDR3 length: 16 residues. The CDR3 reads CASSLRGTGVYNEQFF. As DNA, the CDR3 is TGCGCCAGCAGTCTTCGTGGGACAGGGGTATACAATGAGCAGTTCTTC.

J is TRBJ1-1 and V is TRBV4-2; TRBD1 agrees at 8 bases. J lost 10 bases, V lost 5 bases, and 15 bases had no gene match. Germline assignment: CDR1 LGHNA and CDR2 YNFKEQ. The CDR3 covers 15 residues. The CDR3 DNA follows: TGTGCCAGCAGCTTGGCCCTGACAGGGGCCGCAGGAGCTTTCTTT. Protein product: CASSLALTGAAGAFF.

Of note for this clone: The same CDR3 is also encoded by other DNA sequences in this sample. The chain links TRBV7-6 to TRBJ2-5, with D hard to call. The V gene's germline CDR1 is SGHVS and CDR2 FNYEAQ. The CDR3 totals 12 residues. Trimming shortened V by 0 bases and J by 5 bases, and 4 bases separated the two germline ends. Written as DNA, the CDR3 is TGTGCCAGCAGCTTAGCGGGCGAGACCCAGTACTTC. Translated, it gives CASSLAGETQYF.

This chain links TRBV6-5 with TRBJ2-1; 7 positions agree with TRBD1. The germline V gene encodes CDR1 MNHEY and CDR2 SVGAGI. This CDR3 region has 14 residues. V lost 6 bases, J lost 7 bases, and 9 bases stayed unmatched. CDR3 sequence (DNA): TGTGCCAGCAGCACCCGGACAGGCCGTAATGAGCAGTTCTTC. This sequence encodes CASSTRTGRNEQFF.

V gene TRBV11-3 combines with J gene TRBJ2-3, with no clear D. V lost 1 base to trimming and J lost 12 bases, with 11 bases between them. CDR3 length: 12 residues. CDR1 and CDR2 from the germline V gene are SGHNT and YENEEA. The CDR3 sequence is CASSLGGRTQYF. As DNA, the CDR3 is TGTGCCAGCAGCTTAGGAGGCCGAACACAGTATTTT.

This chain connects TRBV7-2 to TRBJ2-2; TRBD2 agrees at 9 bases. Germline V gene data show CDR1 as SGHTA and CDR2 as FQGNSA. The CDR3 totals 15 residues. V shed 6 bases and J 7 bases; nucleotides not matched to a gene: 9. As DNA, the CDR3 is TGTGCCAGCAGTACCCCGGGACTAGCCGGCGGGGAGCTGTTTTTT. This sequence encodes CASSTPGLAGGELFF.

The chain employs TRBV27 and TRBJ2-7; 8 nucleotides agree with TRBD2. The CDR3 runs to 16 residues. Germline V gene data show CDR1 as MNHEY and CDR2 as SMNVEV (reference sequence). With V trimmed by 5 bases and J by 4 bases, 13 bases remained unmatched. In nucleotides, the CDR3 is TGTGCCAGCAGTCCATGGTCCCCGCGGGAGGCTTACGAGCAGTACTTC. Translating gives CASSPWSPREAYEQYF.

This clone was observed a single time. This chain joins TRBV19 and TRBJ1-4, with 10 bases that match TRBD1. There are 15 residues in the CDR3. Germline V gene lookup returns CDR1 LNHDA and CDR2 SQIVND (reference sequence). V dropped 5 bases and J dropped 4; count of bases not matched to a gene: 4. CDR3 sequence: CASSPRTGGNEKLFF. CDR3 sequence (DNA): TGTGCCAGTAGTCCGCGGACAGGGGGTAATGAAAAACTGTTTTTT.

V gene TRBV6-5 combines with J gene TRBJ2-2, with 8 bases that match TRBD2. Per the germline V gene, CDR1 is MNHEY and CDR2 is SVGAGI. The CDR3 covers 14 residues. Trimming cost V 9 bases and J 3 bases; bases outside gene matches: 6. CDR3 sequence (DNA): TGTGCCAGTCAGAGCGGGAGTTACACCGGGGAGCTGTTTTTT. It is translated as CASQSGSYTGELFF.

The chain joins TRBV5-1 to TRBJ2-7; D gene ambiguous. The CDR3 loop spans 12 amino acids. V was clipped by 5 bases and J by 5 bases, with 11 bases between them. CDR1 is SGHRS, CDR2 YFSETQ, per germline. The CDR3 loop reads CASSPVMNEQYF. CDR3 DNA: TGCGCCAGCAGTCCAGTGATGAACGAGCAGTACTTC.

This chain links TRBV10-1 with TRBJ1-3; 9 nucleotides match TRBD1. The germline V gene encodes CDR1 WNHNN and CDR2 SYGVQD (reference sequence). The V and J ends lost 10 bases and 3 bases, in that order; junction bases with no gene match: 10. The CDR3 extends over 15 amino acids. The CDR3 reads CATDTGGVNGNTIYF. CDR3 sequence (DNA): TGCGCCACAGACACAGGGGGCGTCAATGGAAACACCATATATTTT.

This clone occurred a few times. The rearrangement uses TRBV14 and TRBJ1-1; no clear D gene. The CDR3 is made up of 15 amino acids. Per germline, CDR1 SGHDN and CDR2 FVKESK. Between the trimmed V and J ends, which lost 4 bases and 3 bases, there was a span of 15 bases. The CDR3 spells CASSPNEGYDTEAFF. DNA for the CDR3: TGTGCCAGCAGCCCTAATGAAGGATATGACACTGAAGCTTTCTTT. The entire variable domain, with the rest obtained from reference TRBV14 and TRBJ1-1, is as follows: EAGVTQFPSHSVIEKGQTVTLRCDPISGHDNLYWYRRVMGKEIKFLLHFVKESKQDESGMPNNRFLAERTGGTYSTLKVQPAELEDSGVYFCASSPNEGYDTEAFFGQGTRLTVV.

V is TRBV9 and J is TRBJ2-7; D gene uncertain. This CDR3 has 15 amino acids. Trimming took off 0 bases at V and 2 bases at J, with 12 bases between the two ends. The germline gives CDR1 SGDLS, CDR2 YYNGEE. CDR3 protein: CASSVDLGRAYEQYF. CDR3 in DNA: TGTGCCAGCAGCGTAGACCTCGGCCGCGCCTACGAGCAGTACTTC.

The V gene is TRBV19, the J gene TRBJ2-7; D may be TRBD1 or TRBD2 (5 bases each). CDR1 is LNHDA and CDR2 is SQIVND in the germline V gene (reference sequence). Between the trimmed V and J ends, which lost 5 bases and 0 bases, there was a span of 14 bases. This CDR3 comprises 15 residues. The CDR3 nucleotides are TGTGCCAGTAGTCAACGGGACGGAAGCTCCTACGAGCAGTACTTC. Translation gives CASSQRDGSSYEQYF.

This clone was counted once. As DNA, the CDR3 is TGTGCCAGCAGCAGGGAATCCTATAATTCACCCCTCCACTTT. This encodes CASSRESYNSPLHF. The J gene is TRBJ1-6, the V gene TRBV6-5; D is possibly TRBD1 (5 bases). The CDR3 consists of 14 residues. Germline values: CDR1 MNHEY, CDR2 SVGAGI. Trimming shortened V by 6 bases and J by 1 base, and 7 bases separated the two germline ends.

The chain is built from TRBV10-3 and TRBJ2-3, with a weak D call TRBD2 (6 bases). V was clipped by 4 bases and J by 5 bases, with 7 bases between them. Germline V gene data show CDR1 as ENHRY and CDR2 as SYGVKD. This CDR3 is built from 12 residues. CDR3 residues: CAISGRGDTQYF. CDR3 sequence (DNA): TGTGCCATCAGTGGGAGGGGAGATACGCAGTATTTT.

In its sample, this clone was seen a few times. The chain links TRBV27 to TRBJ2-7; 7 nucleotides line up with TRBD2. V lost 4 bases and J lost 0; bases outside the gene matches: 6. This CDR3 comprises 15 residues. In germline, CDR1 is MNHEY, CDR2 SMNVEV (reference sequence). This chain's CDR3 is CASSSGRGFSYEQYF. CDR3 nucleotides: TGTGCCAGCAGTTCTGGGAGGGGCTTCTCCTACGAGCAGTACTTC.

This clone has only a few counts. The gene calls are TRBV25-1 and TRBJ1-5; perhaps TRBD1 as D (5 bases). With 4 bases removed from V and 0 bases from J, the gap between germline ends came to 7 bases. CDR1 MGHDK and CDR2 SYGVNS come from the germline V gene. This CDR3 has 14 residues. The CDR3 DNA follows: TGTGCCAGCAGTGTCACAGGTAGCAATCAGCCCCAGCATTTT. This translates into CASSVTGSNQPQHF.

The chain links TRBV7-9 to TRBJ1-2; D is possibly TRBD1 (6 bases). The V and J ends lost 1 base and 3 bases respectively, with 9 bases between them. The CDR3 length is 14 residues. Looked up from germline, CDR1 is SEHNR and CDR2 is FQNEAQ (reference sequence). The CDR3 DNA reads TGTGCCAGCAGCTTAGAGGCAGGGGACTATGGCTACACCTTC. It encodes CASSLEAGDYGYTF.

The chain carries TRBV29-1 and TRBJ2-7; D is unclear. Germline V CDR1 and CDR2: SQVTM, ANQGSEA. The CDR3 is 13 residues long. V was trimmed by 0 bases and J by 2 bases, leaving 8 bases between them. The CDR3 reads CSVEEAQTYEQYF. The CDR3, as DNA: TGCAGCGTTGAAGAGGCACAGACCTACGAGCAGTACTTC.

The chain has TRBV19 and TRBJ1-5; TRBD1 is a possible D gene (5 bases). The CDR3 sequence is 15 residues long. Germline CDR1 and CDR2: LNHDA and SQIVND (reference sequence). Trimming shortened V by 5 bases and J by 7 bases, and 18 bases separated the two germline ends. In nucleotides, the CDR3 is TGTGCCAGTAGTTCTGGGCCGGGGGGGGTACAGCCCCAGCATTTT. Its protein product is CASSSGPGGVQPQHF.

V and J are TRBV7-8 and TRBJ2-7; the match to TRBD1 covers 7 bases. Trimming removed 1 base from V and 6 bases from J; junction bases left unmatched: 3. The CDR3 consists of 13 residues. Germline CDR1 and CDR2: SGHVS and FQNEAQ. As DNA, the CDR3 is TGTGCCAGCAGCTTAGGGCCAGGGGGCGAGCAGTACTTC. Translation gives CASSLGPGGEQYF.

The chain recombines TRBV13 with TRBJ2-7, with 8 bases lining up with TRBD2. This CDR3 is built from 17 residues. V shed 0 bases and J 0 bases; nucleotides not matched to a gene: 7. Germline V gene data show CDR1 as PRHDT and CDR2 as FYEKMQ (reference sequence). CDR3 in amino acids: CASSLGPTSGFSYEQYF. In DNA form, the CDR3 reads TGTGCCAGCAGCTTAGGGCCCACTAGCGGTTTCTCCTACGAGCAGTACTTC.

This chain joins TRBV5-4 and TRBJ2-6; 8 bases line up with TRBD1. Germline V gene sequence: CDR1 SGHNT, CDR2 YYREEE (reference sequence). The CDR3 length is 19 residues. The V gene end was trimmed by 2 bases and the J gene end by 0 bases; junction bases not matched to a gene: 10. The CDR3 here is CASSLLGTGWDSGANVLTF. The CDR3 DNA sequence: TGTGCCAGCAGCTTACTCGGGACAGGATGGGACTCTGGGGCCAACGTCCTGACTTTC.